What follows is one T cell receptor beta chain and its context. The record originates from a study of blood T cell repertoires in COVID-19. Germline-derived CDR1 and CDR2 are SGHTA and FQGTGA. The CDR3 has 15 residues. The V segment lost 3 bases and the J segment 3 bases; nucleotides outside the gene matches: 3. The assay was immunoSEQ multiplex PCR, and TCRdb's table has in-frame clones only and misses some. Of over 200,000 clones detected, 80% appear once; the ten largest clones hold around 4.7%. This sequence originates from a human donor in a cohort sampled during active COVID-19. Sequencing was done on a sample of peripheral blood. This chain connects TRBV7-3 to TRBJ2-1; TRBD1 aligns across 9 bases. Here the CDR3 reads CASSFGQGNYNEQFF. The CDR3 DNA reads TGTGCCAGCAGCTTTGGACAGGGGAACTACAATGAGCAGTTCTTC.